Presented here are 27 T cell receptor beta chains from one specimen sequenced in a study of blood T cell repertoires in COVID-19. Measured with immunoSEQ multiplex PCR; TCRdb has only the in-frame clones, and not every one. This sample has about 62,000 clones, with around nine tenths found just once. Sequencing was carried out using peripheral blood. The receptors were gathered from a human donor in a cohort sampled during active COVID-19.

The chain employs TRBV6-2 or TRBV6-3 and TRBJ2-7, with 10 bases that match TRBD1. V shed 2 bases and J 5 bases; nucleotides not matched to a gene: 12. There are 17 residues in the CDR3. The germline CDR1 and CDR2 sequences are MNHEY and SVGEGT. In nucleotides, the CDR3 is TGTGCCAGCAGTTACCCTATGGCCGGACAGGGGGTCCACGAGCAGTACTTC. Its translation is CASSYPMAGQGVHEQYF.

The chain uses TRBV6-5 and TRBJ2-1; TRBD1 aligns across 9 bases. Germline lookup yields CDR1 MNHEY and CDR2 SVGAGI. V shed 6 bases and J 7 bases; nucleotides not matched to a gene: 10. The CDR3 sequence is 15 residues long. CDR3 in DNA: TGTGCCAGCAGAGCGGGACAGGGAGGAAAGAATGAGCAGTTCTTC. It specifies CASRAGQGGKNEQFF.

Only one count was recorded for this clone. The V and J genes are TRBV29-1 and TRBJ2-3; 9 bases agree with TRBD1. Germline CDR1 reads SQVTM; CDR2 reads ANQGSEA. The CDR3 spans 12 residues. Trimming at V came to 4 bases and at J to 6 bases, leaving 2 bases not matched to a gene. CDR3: CSVGQGGDTQYF. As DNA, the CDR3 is TGCAGCGTTGGACAGGGGGGTGATACGCAGTATTTT.

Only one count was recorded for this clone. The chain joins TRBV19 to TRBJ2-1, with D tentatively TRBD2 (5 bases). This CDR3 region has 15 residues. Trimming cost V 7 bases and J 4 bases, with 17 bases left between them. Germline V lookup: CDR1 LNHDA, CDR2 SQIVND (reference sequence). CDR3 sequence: CASIGGGWPYNEQFF. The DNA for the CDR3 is TGTGCCAGTATAGGAGGCGGATGGCCGTACAATGAGCAGTTCTTC.

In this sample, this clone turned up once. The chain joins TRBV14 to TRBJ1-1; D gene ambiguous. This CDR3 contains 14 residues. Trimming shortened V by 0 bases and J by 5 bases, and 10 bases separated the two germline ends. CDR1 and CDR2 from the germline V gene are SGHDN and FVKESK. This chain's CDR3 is CASSQDRLWTEAFF. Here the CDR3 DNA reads TGTGCCAGCAGCCAAGACAGACTCTGGACTGAAGCTTTCTTT. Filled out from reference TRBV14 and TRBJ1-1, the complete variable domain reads EAGVTQFPSHSVIEKGQTVTLRCDPISGHDNLYWYRRVMGKEIKFLLHFVKESKQDESGMPNNRFLAERTGGTYSTLKVQPAELEDSGVYFCASSQDRLWTEAFFGQGTRLTVV.

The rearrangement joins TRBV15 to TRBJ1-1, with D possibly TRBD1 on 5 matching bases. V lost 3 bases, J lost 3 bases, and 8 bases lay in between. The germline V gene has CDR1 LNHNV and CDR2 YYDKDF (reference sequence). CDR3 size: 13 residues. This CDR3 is CATSSRQYTEAFF. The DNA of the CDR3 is TGTGCCACCAGCAGTAGACAGTACACTGAAGCTTTCTTT.

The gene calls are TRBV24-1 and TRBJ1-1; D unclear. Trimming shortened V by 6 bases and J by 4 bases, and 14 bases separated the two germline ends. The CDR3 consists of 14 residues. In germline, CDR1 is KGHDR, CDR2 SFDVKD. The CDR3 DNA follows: TGTGCCACCAGTTTTAGAGGACTCATCACTGAAGCTTTCTTT. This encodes CATSFRGLITEAFF.

The CDR3 coding sequence is TGTGCCAGTAAATATCAGGGAGGGAACACTGAAGCTTTCTTT. The encoded protein is CASKYQGGNTEAFF. This rearrangement joins TRBV19 to TRBJ1-1, with a weak D call TRBD1 (5 bases). Deletions cut 7 bases from V and 1 base from J, with 13 bases between. CDR1 is LNHDA and CDR2 is SQIVND in the germline V gene (reference sequence). The CDR3 sequence is 14 residues long.

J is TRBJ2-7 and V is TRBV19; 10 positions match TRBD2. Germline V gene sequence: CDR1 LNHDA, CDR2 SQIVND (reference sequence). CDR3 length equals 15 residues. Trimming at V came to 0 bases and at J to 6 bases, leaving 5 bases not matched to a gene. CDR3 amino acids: CASSIDASGRGEQYF. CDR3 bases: TGTGCCAGTAGTATAGACGCTAGCGGGAGAGGCGAGCAGTACTTC.

CDR3 DNA: TGTGCCAGCACTCAGGGGTGGACCGGTGAAGCTTTCTTT. Translation gives CASTQGWTGEAFF. The chain joins TRBV6-6 to TRBJ1-1, with a weak D call TRBD1 (6 bases). There are 13 residues in the CDR3. CDR1 and CDR2 (germline): MNHNY, SVGAGI (reference sequence). V was shortened by 7 bases and J by 7 bases, with 16 bases between the two germline ends.

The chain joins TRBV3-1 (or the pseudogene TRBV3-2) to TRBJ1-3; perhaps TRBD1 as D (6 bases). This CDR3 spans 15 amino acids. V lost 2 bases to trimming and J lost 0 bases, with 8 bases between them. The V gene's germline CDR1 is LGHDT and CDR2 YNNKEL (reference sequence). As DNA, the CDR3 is TGTGCCAGCAGCCAAAGACAGGTCTCTGGAAACACCATATATTTT. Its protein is CASSQRQVSGNTIYF.

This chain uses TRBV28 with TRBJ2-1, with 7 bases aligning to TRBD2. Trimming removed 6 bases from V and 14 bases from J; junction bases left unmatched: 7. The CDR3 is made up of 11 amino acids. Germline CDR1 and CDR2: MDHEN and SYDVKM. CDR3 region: CASSPGLLKFF. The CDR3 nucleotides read TGTGCCAGCAGCCCGGGACTATTGAAGTTCTTC.

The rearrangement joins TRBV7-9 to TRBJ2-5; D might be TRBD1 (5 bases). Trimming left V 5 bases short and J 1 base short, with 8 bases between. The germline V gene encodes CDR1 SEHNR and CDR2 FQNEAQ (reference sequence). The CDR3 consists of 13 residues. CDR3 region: CASSPGPQETQYF. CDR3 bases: TGTGCCAGCAGCCCAGGGCCCCAAGAGACCCAGTACTTC.

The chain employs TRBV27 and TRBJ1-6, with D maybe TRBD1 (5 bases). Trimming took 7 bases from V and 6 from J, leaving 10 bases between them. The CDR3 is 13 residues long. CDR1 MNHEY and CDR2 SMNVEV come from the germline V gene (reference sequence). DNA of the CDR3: TGTGCCAGCAACGGGCAGGGTAATTCACCCCTCCACTTT. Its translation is CASNGQGNSPLHF.

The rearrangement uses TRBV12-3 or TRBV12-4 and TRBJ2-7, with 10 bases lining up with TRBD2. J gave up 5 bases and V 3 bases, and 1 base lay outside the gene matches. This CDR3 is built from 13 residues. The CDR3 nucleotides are TGTGCCAGCAGTTTCGGGACTAGCGACGAGCAGTACTTC. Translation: CASSFGTSDEQYF.

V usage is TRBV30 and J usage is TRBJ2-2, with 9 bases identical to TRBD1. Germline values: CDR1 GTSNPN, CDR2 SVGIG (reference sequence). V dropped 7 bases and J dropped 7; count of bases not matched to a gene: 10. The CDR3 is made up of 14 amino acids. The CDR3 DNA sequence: TGTGCCTTCCGTAGGGGACAGGGTAACGGGGAGCTGTTTTTT. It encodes CAFRRGQGNGELFF.

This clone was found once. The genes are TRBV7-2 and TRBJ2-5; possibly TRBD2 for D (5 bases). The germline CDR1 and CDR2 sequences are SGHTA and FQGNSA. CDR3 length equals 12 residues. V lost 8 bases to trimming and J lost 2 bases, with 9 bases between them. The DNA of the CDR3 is TGTGCCAGCTCGGGGTTACAAGAGACCCAGTACTTC. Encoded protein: CASSGLQETQYF. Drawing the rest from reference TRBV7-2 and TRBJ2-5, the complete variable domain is GAGVSQSPSNKVTEKGKDVELRCDPISGHTALYWYRQSLGQGLEFLIYFQGNSAPDKSGLPSDRFSAERTGGSVSTLTIQRTQQEDSAVYLCASSGLQETQYFGPGTRLLVL.

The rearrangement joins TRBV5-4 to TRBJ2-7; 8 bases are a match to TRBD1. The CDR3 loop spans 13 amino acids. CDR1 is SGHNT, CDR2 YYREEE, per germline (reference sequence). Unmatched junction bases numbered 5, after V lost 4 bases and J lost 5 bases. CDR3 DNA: TGTGCCAGCAGCCTACCGACAGGGGACGAGCAGTACTTC. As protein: CASSLPTGDEQYF.

CDR3 sequence reads: CASSQSRETQYF. In DNA, the CDR3 is TGTGCCAGCAGCCAATCGCGAGAGACCCAGTACTTC. This chain connects TRBV4-2 to TRBJ2-5; D gene unclear. Germline assignment: CDR1 LGHNA and CDR2 YNFKEQ. Trimming cost V 2 bases and J 4 bases, with 5 bases left between them. The CDR3 has 12 residues.

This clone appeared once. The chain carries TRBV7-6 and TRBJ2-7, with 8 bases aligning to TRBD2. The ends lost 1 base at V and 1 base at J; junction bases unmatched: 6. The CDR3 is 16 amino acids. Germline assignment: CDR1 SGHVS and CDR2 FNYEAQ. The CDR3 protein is CASSLGDSGKSYEQYF. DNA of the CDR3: TGTGCCAGCAGCTTAGGGGATAGCGGGAAGTCCTACGAGCAGTACTTC.

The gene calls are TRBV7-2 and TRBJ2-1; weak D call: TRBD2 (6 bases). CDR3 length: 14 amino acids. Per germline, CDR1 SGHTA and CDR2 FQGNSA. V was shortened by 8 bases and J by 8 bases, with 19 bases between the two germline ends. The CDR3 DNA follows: TGTGCCAGCTTACCGGGACCCGGGGGTCATGAGCAGTTCTTC. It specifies CASLPGPGGHEQFF.

Written as DNA, the CDR3 is TGTGCCAGCAGTCTTCTTACAGGTCTCCAAGAGACCCAGTACTTC. Translation gives CASSLLTGLQETQYF. The V and J genes are TRBV6-5 and TRBJ2-5; D possibly corresponds to TRBD1 (5 bases). Germline V CDR1 and CDR2: MNHEY, SVGAGI. The germline V and J ends were trimmed by 5 bases and 1 base, with 14 bases remaining between them. This CDR3 contains 15 residues.

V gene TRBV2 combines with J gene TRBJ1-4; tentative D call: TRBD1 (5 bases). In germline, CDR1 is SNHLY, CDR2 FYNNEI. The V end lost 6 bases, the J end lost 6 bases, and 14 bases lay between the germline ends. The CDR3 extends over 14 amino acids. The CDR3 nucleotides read TGTGCCAGCAGAAGGGGACTGGAGGATGAAAAACTGTTTTTT. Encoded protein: CASRRGLEDEKLFF.

CDR3 bases: TGTGCCAGCAGCCAAGATCCCCCCCCCGGGTGGTATGGCTACACCTTC. Protein: CASSQDPPPGWYGYTF. The chain links TRBV14 to TRBJ1-2; D ambiguous. The CDR3 is 16 amino acids. Trimming left V 0 bases short and J 5 bases short, with 16 bases between. Germline V gene lookup returns CDR1 SGHDN and CDR2 FVKESK.

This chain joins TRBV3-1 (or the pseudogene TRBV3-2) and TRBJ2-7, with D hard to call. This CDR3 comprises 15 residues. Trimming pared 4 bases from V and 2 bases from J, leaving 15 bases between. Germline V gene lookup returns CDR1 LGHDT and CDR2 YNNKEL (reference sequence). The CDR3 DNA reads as TGTGCCAGCAGCCCTTTCCATCGCGCAACCTACGAGCAGTACTTC. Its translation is CASSPFHRATYEQYF.

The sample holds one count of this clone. CDR3 sequence (DNA): TGTGCCAGCAGCTTAGGTTGGGGGCTAAGGACCGGGGAGCTGTTTTTT. As protein: CASSLGWGLRTGELFF. This chain connects TRBV11-2 to TRBJ2-2; weak D call: TRBD1 (6 bases). Germline lookup yields CDR1 SGHAT and CDR2 FQNNGV. The V gene lost 1 base and the J gene lost 5 bases, with 14 bases spanning the gap. The CDR3 loop spans 16 amino acids.

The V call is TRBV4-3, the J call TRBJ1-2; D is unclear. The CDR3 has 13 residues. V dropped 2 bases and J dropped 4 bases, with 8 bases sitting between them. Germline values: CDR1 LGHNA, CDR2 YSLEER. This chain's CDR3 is CASSQSGTYGYTF. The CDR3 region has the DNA TGCGCCAGCAGCCAATCAGGAACCTATGGCTACACCTTC.